One sample yielded the 28 T cell receptor beta chains listed below, sequenced in a study of T cells after yellow fever vaccination. MiXCR, run by TCRdb on the 5' RACE reads, gives a single entry per CDR3 protein. The sample contains around 300,000 distinct CDR3 sequences, approximately 4% of which appear only once. Specimen: PBMCs, collected 5 days after the yellow fever booster vaccination. Receptor source: a man aged 18 to 30 who received the YFV17D yellow fever vaccine.

The V and J genes are TRBV18 and TRBJ2-2, with D tentatively TRBD1 or TRBD2 (5 bases each). V lost 4 bases and J 1 base, leaving 10 bases between the germline ends. Germline CDR1 is KGHSH and CDR2 is LQKENI. This CDR3 contains 15 residues. The CDR3 DNA is TGTGCCAGCTCACAGGGACGGATGAACACCGGGGAGCTGTTTTTT. Amino acid sequence: CASSQGRMNTGELFF.

This clonotype was found many times. V and J are TRBV14 and TRBJ2-2; D is uncertain. Germline V gene sequence: CDR1 SGHDN, CDR2 FVKESK. The CDR3 has 13 amino acids. V lost 0 bases to trimming and J lost 9 bases, with 8 bases between them. The CDR3 is CASSQDLGRELFF. The CDR3, as DNA: TGTGCCAGCAGCCAAGATTTGGGCCGGGAGCTGTTTTTT.

This clonotype was detected many times. The gene calls are TRBV12-3 or TRBV12-4 and TRBJ2-1; 8 bases align to TRBD1. CDR3 length: 15 residues. V lost 6 bases and J lost 3; bases outside the gene matches: 7. For the CDR3, the DNA is TGTGCCAGCAGCCAAGGGACAGGCCTCTACAATGAGCAGTTCTTC. This codes for CASSQGTGLYNEQFF.

This clonotype turned up a few times. The rearrangement uses TRBV20-1 and TRBJ2-4, with D unclear. This CDR3 has 15 residues. The germline V gene has CDR1 DFQATT and CDR2 SNEGSKA (reference sequence). Trimming stripped 4 bases from V and 9 bases from J, with 22 bases between. CDR3: CSAKARQTIRPIQYF. The CDR3 DNA reads TGCAGTGCTAAAGCCCGGCAGACGATTCGGCCCATTCAGTACTTC.

The V call is TRBV27, the J call TRBJ1-2, with a weak D call TRBD1 (6 bases). The CDR3 sequence is 12 residues long. Germline V lookup: CDR1 MNHEY, CDR2 SMNVEV (reference sequence). V was shortened by 6 bases and J by 5 bases, with 10 bases between the two germline ends. This CDR3 reads CASSGQPYGYTF. CDR3 bases: TGTGCCAGCAGCGGACAGCCATATGGCTACACCTTC.

There are a few counts of this clonotype. The chain joins TRBV5-4 to TRBJ1-1, with TRBD1 matching 7 bases. The CDR3 spans 16 residues. Looked up from germline, CDR1 is SGHNT and CDR2 is YYREEE (reference sequence). V shed 0 bases, J shed 1 base, and the junction held 6 bases outside the gene matches. The CDR3: CASSLGDRAENTEAFF. The CDR3 DNA is TGTGCCAGCAGCTTGGGGGACAGAGCTGAGAACACTGAAGCTTTCTTT.

This chain joins TRBV20-1 and TRBJ2-1; 8 bases fit TRBD2. V shed 1 base, J shed 7 bases, and the junction held 9 bases outside the gene matches. The CDR3 length is 15 residues. Germline CDR1 reads DFQATT; CDR2 reads SNEGSKA (reference sequence). The CDR3 here is CSARVRGGRRNEQFF. CDR3 bases: TGCAGTGCTAGAGTACGGGGGGGCCGTAGGAATGAGCAGTTCTTC.

This chain joins TRBV28 and TRBJ2-4; TRBD2 is a possible D gene (6 bases). Per germline, CDR1 MDHEN and CDR2 SYDVKM. The V gene lost 1 base and the J gene lost 9 bases, with 13 bases spanning the gap. The CDR3 is 14 residues long. CDR3 DNA: TGTGCCAGCAGTTTATATTTCACGGAGGGCATTCAGTACTTC. Translation: CASSLYFTEGIQYF.

The table lists this clonotype with many counts. The CDR3: CASIPDSTANTGELFF. The DNA for the CDR3 is TGTGCCAGCATCCCCGACTCGACAGCGAACACCGGGGAGCTGTTTTTT. The V call is TRBV28, the J call TRBJ2-2, with a weak D call TRBD1 (5 bases). With 7 bases removed from V and 0 bases from J, the gap between germline ends came to 15 bases. The CDR3 spans 16 residues. From germline, CDR1 is MDHEN and CDR2 SYDVKM.

The chain combines TRBV19 with TRBJ1-1; no reliable D call. The CDR3 totals 15 residues. CDR1 is LNHDA and CDR2 is SQIVND in the germline V gene (reference sequence). The V end lost 1 base, the J end lost 1 base, and 10 bases lay between the germline ends. The CDR3 protein is CASSIVGVTNTEAFF. The CDR3 DNA sequence: TGTGCCAGTAGTATAGTCGGGGTCACGAACACTGAAGCTTTCTTT.

This clonotype appeared many times. The chain uses TRBV6-5 and TRBJ1-2, with a tentative D call TRBD1 (5 bases). From germline, CDR1 is MNHEY and CDR2 SVGAGI. The CDR3 runs 12 residues. Trimming removed 6 bases at V and 5 bases at J, with 10 bases between. CDR3 bases: TGTGCCAGCAGCTTCGGGGCTTATGGCTACACCTTC. It encodes CASSFGAYGYTF.

This clonotype was recorded many times. The CDR3 nucleotides are TGCGCCAGCAGCTTCGGACTAGCGGGGGCAGATACGCAGTATTTT. Translated, it gives CASSFGLAGADTQYF. This chain connects TRBV5-1 to TRBJ2-3; TRBD2 matches 13 bases. Looked up from germline, CDR1 is SGHRS and CDR2 is YFSETQ. The CDR3 covers 15 residues. The ends lost 2 bases at V and 4 bases at J; junction bases unmatched: 1.

This clonotype appeared many times. The V gene is TRBV13, the J gene TRBJ2-2, with D unresolved. V shed 5 bases and J shed 6 bases, with 10 bases lying between them. Germline CDR1 and CDR2: PRHDT and FYEKMQ (reference sequence). This CDR3 is built from 13 residues. This CDR3 is CASSHYHAGELFF. DNA for the CDR3: TGTGCCAGCAGCCATTATCACGCCGGGGAGCTGTTTTTT.

The chain joins TRBV6-6 to TRBJ2-7; D remains ambiguous. This CDR3 contains 16 residues. Between the trimmed V and J ends, which lost 5 bases and 2 bases, there was a span of 19 bases. Germline V lookup: CDR1 MNHNY, CDR2 SVGAGI (reference sequence). CDR3 nucleotide sequence: TGTGCCAGCAGTACCATGGCGACCCTGGGCCCCTACGAGCAGTACTTC. It encodes CASSTMATLGPYEQYF.

In this sample, this clonotype turned up a few times. This rearrangement joins TRBV12-3 or TRBV12-4 to TRBJ1-1, with no clear D. The CDR3 covers 13 residues. Trimming took 2 bases from V and 4 from J, leaving 8 bases between them. The CDR3 sequence: CASSLSRVTEAFF. For the CDR3, the DNA is TGTGCCAGCAGTTTAAGCCGCGTCACTGAAGCTTTCTTT.

CDR3 DNA sequence: TGTGCCAGCAGCATGTCGGACGGGGACTACAATGAGCAGTTCTTC. Translated, it gives CASSMSDGDYNEQFF. This rearrangement joins TRBV12-3 or TRBV12-4 to TRBJ2-1; tentatively, D is TRBD2 (5 bases). V lost 6 bases to trimming and J lost 3 bases, with 15 bases between them. The CDR3 has 15 amino acids.

This clonotype occurred a few times. This sequence joins TRBV5-1 and TRBJ2-5; 11 bases align to TRBD2. The CDR3 has 15 residues. In germline, CDR1 is SGHRS, CDR2 YFSETQ. Trimming removed 0 bases from V and 4 bases from J; junction bases left unmatched: 2. The CDR3 sequence: CASSLAGTSGETQYF. In DNA, the CDR3 is TGCGCCAGCAGCTTGGCCGGGACTAGCGGAGAGACCCAGTACTTC.

There are a few counts of this clonotype. The V and J genes are TRBV7-2 and TRBJ2-5, with D possibly matching TRBD2 (6 bases). Trimming took 3 bases from V and 5 from J, leaving 13 bases between them. CDR1 is SGHTA, CDR2 FQGNSA, per germline. The CDR3 has 14 residues. CDR3 DNA: TGTGCCAGCAGCTTCAGTTACGGGGGTGAGACCCAGTACTTC. Protein product: CASSFSYGGETQYF.

This clonotype has at least ten counts. V and J are TRBV6-5 and TRBJ1-1, with TRBD1 matching over 7 bases. V trimming: 5 bases; J trimming: 0 bases; junction bases outside the gene matches: 3. This CDR3 has 14 residues. From germline, CDR1 is MNHEY and CDR2 SVGAGI. CDR3 residues: CASSAGGMNTEAFF. In nucleotides, the CDR3 is TGTGCCAGCAGTGCAGGGGGGATGAACACTGAAGCTTTCTTT.

This clonotype was seen only a few times. The chain recombines TRBV6-2 or TRBV6-3 with TRBJ2-1; 10 nucleotides agree with TRBD2. Per the germline V gene, CDR1 is MNHEY and CDR2 is SVGEGT. V shed 6 bases, J shed 0 bases, and the junction held 8 bases outside the gene matches. The CDR3 is made up of 17 amino acids. In DNA, the CDR3 is TGTGCCAGCAGACCTGGACTAGCGGTGACCTCCTACAATGAGCAGTTCTTC. Amino acids: CASRPGLAVTSYNEQFF.

This clonotype was recorded at least ten times. For the CDR3, the DNA is TGCGCCAGCAGCTTGGATGGACTAGTGGGTGAGCAGTTCTTC. Translation gives CASSLDGLVGEQFF. The genes are TRBV5-1 and TRBJ2-1; 7 bases fit TRBD2. The germline V gene has CDR1 SGHRS and CDR2 YFSETQ. V was clipped by 0 bases and J by 9 bases; unmatched bases: 6. CDR3 length: 14 amino acids.

The rearrangement uses TRBV5-1 and TRBJ2-1; 7 bases are a match to TRBD2. CDR1 and CDR2 (germline): SGHRS, YFSETQ. Germline trimming cut 4 bases from V and 6 bases from J; bases unmatched to any gene: 7. The CDR3 spans 14 residues. The CDR3, as DNA: TGCGCCAGCAGCCCCCGGGGGGATGGCAATGAGCAGTTCTTC. Encoded protein: CASSPRGDGNEQFF.

This chain links TRBV6-6 with TRBJ2-5, with 11 bases fitting TRBD1. CDR1 is MNHNY and CDR2 is SVGAGI in the germline V gene (reference sequence). The CDR3 runs 15 residues. Trimming at V came to 1 base and at J to 5 bases, leaving 3 bases not matched to a gene. In nucleotides, the CDR3 is TGTGCCAGCAGTTACTTTGGACAGGGGGCTGAGACCCAGTACTTC. This sequence encodes CASSYFGQGAETQYF.

This clonotype was detected only a few times. The chain joins TRBV6-4 to TRBJ2-7; D is uncertain. V was clipped by 2 bases and J by 0 bases, with 17 bases between them. CDR3 size: 17 residues. Germline values: CDR1 MRHNA, CDR2 SNTAGT. This CDR3 reads CASSDHLRTESSYEQYV. The CDR3 DNA is TGTGCCAGCAGTGACCACCTCAGGACGGAGAGCTCCTACGAGCAGTACGTC.

V gene TRBV12-3 or TRBV12-4 combines with J gene TRBJ1-1, with TRBD1 as a possible D gene (5 bases). V lost 7 bases and J 9 bases, leaving 18 bases between the germline ends. The CDR3 runs 13 residues. CDR3 sequence reads: CASIQAQVNKAFF. CDR3 in DNA: TGTGCCAGCATCCAGGCACAGGTTAACAAAGCTTTCTTT.

This clonotype occurred a few times. This sequence joins TRBV7-6 and TRBJ2-5; D unresolved. CDR1 and CDR2 (germline): SGHVS, FNYEAQ. The CDR3 sequence is 15 residues long. V lost 1 base, J lost 2 bases, and 11 bases lay in between. The CDR3 DNA reads TGTGCCAGCAGCTTAGTCTGGGCAGGACAAGAGACCCAGTACTTC. It yields the protein CASSLVWAGQETQYF.

The sample holds a few counts of this clonotype. J is TRBJ1-5 and V is TRBV5-6; perhaps TRBD1 as D (5 bases). The CDR3 runs 14 residues. Trimming took off 4 bases at V and 7 bases at J, with 15 bases between the two ends. Germline lookup yields CDR1 SGHDT and CDR2 YYEEEE. The CDR3 coding sequence is TGTGCCAGCAGCACCGAGGGGAACGGGCAGCCCCAGCATTTT. It translates to CASSTEGNGQPQHF.

V usage is TRBV5-6 and J usage is TRBJ2-5; D may be TRBD2 (5 bases). The CDR3 sequence is 13 residues long. Germline assignment: CDR1 SGHDT and CDR2 YYEEEE. Between the trimmed V and J ends, which lost 4 bases and 5 bases, there was a span of 12 bases. The CDR3 region has the DNA TGTGCCAGCAGCGATAAATGGAGGGAGACCCAGTACTTC. Its protein is CASSDKWRETQYF.